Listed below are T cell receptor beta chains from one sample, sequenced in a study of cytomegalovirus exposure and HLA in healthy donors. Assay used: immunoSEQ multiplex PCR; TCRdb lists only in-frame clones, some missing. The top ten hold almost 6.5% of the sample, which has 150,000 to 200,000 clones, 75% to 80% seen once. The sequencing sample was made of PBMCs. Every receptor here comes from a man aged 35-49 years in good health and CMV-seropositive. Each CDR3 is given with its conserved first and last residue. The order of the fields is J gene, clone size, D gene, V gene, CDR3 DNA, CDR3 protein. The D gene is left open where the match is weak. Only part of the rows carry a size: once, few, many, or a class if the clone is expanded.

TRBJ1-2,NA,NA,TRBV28,TGTGCCAGCAGTTTAGGGGCTCTGGTCTATGGCTACACCTTC,CASSLGALVYGYTF
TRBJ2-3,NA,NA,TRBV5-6,TGTGCCAGCAGCAGTGGGGCGCCCGCGGATACGCAGTATTTT,CASSSGAPADTQYF
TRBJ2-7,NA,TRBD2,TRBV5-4,TGTGCCATCTGGACAAGCGGGAGGCCCCACGAGCAGTACTTC,CAIWTSGRPHEQYF
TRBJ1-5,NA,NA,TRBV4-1,TGCGCCAGCAGTGGGAGAGATAATCGGCCCCAGCATTTT,CASSGRDNRPQHF
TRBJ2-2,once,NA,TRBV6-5,TGTGCCAGCAGGGCCCCGGGAATTGTCACCGGGGAGCTGTTTTTT,CASRAPGIVTGELFF
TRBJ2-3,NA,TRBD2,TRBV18,TGTGCCAGCTCCCTCTCCTCTAGCGGGGGAGATACGCAGTATTTT,CASSLSSSGGDTQYF
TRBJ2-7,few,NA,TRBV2,TGTGCCAGCAGTGTTAGCGGATACGAGCAGTACTTC,CASSVSGYEQYF
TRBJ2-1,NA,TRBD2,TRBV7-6,TGTGCCAGCAGCTCGGCCGGGACTAGCGGCCCTAGCTCCTACAATGAGCAGTTCTTC,CASSSAGTSGPSSYNEQFF
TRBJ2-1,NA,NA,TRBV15,TGTGCCACCAGGGACTTCGGGGGTGGTAATGAGCAGTTCTTC,CATRDFGGGNEQFF
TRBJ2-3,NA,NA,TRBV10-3,TGTGCCATCAGTGAGTCAGCGGGCACAGATACGCAGTATTTT,CAISESAGTDTQYF
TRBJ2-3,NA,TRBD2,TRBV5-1,TGCGCCAGCAGCCCGGATGGGGGGGCAGATACGCAGTATTTT,CASSPDGGADTQYF
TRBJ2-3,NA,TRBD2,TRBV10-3,TGTGCCATCAGTGTGGGCGGGAGTAGCACAGATACGCAGTATTTT,CAISVGGSSTDTQYF
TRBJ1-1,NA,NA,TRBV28,TGTGCCAGCAGTTCACCCAGGGCTGAAGCTTTCTTT,CASSSPRAEAFF
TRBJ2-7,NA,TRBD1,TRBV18,TGTGCCAGCTCACCTAGACAGGGGGCGGGGGAGCAGTACTTC,CASSPRQGAGEQYF
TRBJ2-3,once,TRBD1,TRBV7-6,TGTGCCAGCAGCTTAATGACAGGGTCAGATACGCAGTATTTT,CASSLMTGSDTQYF
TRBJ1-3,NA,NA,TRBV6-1,TGTGCCAGCAGGCCTGCAGGCGGAAACACCATATATTTT,CASRPAGGNTIYF
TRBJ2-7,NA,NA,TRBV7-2,TGTGCCAGCAGCTTATACTACGAGCAGTACTTC,CASSLYYEQYF
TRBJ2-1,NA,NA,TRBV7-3,TGTGCCAGCAGCCTGGAGGGGGCCGGGACCCAGTTCTTC,CASSLEGAGTQFF
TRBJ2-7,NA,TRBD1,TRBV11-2,TGTGCCAGCAGCCCAGGACAGGCCTGGAGGTACGAGCAGTACTTC,CASSPGQAWRYEQYF
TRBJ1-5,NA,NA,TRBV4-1,TGCGCCAGCAGCCAAGAAGGTATAGGGGATCAGCCCCAGCATTTT,CASSQEGIGDQPQHF
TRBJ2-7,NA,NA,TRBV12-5,TGTGCTAGTGGTTTTGATGGCAGCTACGAGCAGTACTTC,CASGFDGSYEQYF
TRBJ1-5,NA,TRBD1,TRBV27,TGTGCCAGCAGTTTATCAGGGCTGCACCGACAGGGGTGGGATCAGCCCCAGCATTTT,CASSLSGLHRQGWDQPQHF
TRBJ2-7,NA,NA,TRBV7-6,TGTGCCAGCAGCCTCGGGACTGCAAACGAGCAGTACTTC,CASSLGTANEQYF
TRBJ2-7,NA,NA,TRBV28,TGTGCCAGCAGTTCGTATTACGAGCAGTACTTC,CASSSYYEQYF
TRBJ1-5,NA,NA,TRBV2,TGTGCCAGCAGGTCGGGGAACAATCAGCCCCAGCATTTT,CASRSGNNQPQHF
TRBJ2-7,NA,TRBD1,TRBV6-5,TGTGCCAGCAGTATCGCCGGGACAGGGAACTACGAGCAGTACTTC,CASSIAGTGNYEQYF
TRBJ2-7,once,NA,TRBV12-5,TGTGCTAGTGGTTTGGCCGGAGTGGTCTCCTACGAGCAGTACTTC,CASGLAGVVSYEQYF
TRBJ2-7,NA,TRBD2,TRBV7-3,TGTGCCAGCAGCTTAACGGGGGGGAGCTCCTACGAGCAGTACTTC,CASSLTGGSSYEQYF
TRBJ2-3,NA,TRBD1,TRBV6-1,TGTGCCAGCATCCAAGGGACAGGGACAGATACGCAGTATTTT,CASIQGTGTDTQYF
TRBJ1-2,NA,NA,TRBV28,TGTGCCAGCACCCAGGGCCTTAAGACCTATGGCTACACCTTC,CASTQGLKTYGYTF
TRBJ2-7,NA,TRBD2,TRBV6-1,TGTGCCAGCAGTGAAAGAGGACTAGCGGGAGGGCAGCGAGGCGAGCAGTACTTC,CASSERGLAGGQRGEQYF
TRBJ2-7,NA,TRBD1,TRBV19,TGTGCCAGTAGTGCCGGGACAGGGAAAGACGAGCAGTACTTC,CASSAGTGKDEQYF
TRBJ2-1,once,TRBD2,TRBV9,TGTGCCAGCAGCTCCAAAGGAACTAGGGAGGGAGGTGAGCAGTTCTTC,CASSSKGTREGGEQFF
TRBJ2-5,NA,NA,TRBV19,TGTGCCAGTAGTATCCGGGTACAAGAGACCCAGTACTTC,CASSIRVQETQYF
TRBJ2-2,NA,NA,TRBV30,TGTGCCTGGGGGCTAAGTTACACCGGGGAGCTGTTTTTT,CAWGLSYTGELFF
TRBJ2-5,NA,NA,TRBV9,TGTGCCAGCAGCACCGGGATCCAAGAGACCCAGTACTTC,CASSTGIQETQYF
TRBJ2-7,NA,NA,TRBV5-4,TGTGCCAGCAGCTTCGGTGGTACGTGGAGCTCCTACGAGCAGTACTTC,CASSFGGTWSSYEQYF
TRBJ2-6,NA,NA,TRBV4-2,TGTGCCAGCAGCCAAGAACAGGAGTCTGGGGCCAACGGCCTGACTTTC,CASSQEQESGANGLTF
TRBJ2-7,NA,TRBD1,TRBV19,TGTGCCAGTAGTTCGGACAGGGGAGGGACCTACGAGCAGTACTTC,CASSSDRGGTYEQYF
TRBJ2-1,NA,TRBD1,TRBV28,TGTGCCAGCAGTTGGACAGGGAGGAATGAGCAGTTCTTC,CASSWTGRNEQFF
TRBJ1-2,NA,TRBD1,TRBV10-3,TGTGCCATCCGCGGACAGGGGGCTATAACCGGCTACACCTTC,CAIRGQGAITGYTF
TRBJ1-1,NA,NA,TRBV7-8,TGTGCCAGCAGCCCCGAGTACACTGAAGCTTTCTTT,CASSPEYTEAFF
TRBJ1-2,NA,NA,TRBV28,TGTGCCAGCAGTTCAGGGCAGATCTATGGCTACACCTTC,CASSSGQIYGYTF
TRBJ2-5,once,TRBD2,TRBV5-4,TGTGCCAGCAGCACCCCGACTAGCGGACAAGAGACCCAGTACTTC,CASSTPTSGQETQYF
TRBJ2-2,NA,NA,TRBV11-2,TGTGCCAGCAGCCGTACACAGGGTAACACCGGGGAGCTGTTTTTT,CASSRTQGNTGELFF
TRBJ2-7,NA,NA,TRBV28,TGTGCCAGCAGTTTCCTATATGACAAATTATCCTACGAGCAGTACTTC,CASSFLYDKLSYEQYF
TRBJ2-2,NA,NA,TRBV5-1,TGCGCCAGCAGCTTGGGCTACCAGGGGCCTTTGAACACCGGGGAGCTGTTTTTT,CASSLGYQGPLNTGELFF
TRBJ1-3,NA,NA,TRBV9,TGTGCCAGCAGCGTAGCAGACTCTGGAAACACCATATATTTT,CASSVADSGNTIYF
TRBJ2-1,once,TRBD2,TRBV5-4,TGTGCCAGCAGCTTGGAAGGCGGGAGGCGCTACAATGAGCAGTTCTTC,CASSLEGGRRYNEQFF
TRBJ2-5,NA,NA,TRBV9,TGTGCCAGCAGCGTAGGGGGGGAGCAGTACTTC,CASSVGGEQYF
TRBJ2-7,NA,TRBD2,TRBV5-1,TGCGCCAGCAGCTTGGGGCCTAGCGGAAACTACGAGCAGTACTTC,CASSLGPSGNYEQYF
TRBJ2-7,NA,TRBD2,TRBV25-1,TGTGCCAGCAGTCTAAGCGGGAACTACGAGCAGTACTTC,CASSLSGNYEQYF
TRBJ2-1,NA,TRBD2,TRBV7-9,TGTGCCAGCAGTTTCACTAGCGGATCCTACAATGAGCAGTTCTTC,CASSFTSGSYNEQFF
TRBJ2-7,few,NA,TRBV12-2,TGTGCAAGTCGCTTAGGAGACGTGGACAACTACGAGCAGTACTTC,CASRLGDVDNYEQYF
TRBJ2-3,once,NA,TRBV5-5,TGTGCCAGCAGCTTGAGGGCAGGGCTAACAGATACGCAGTATTTT,CASSLRAGLTDTQYF
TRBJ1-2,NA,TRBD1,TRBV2,TGTGCCAGCAGGGGGGACAGGGTAACGGGCGGCTACACCTTC,CASRGDRVTGGYTF
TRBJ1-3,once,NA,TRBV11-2,TGTGCCAGCAGCTTAGATCGGGGAGAGAGAAACACCATATATTTT,CASSLDRGERNTIYF
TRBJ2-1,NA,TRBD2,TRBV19,TGTGCCAGCCAGCGGGAGTTTTTCCGGTCAAGTGATGAGCAGTTCTTC,CASQREFFRSSDEQFF
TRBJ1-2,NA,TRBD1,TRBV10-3,TGTGCCAGCTTAGCTCGGGTACAGGGGGTTTCTAACTATGGCTACACCTTC,CASLARVQGVSNYGYTF